These T cell receptor beta chains were read from a single sample in a study of blood T cell repertoires in COVID-19. The table came from immunoSEQ multiplex PCR; TCRdb's copy has only in-frame clones and leaves some out. The data contain a few hundred thousand clones, about four fifths of them singletons. The sample consisted of peripheral blood. The source of these receptors is a man aged 25 to 40 who had recovered from COVID-19. CDR3s include the opening cysteine and the closing phenylalanine or tryptophan. A D gene is named only where the DNA matches it firmly. Clone size is not always given. Where it is, it says once, few, many or a class for expanded clones.

abundance | j_gene | v_gene | d_gene | CDR3nt | CDR3aa
many | TRBJ1-2 | TRBV2 | . | TGTGCCAGCAGTTCACAGGGATCCTATGGCTACACCTTC | CASSSQGSYGYTF
. | TRBJ1-1 | TRBV4-1 | . | TGCGCCAGCAGCCAAGACCTAGTGAACACTGAAGCTTTCTTT | CASSQDLVNTEAFF
. | TRBJ2-7 | TRBV7-9 | . | TGTGCCAGCAGCGAACAGGGCTACGAGCAGTACTTC | CASSEQGYEQYF
. | TRBJ1-1 | TRBV6-5 | TRBD1 | TGTGCCGCTAGGACAGGGTATTATACTGAAGCTTTCTTT | CAARTGYYTEAFF
. | TRBJ1-2 | TRBV21-1 | . | TGTGCCAGCAGCAACACGGACACCCCATATGGCTACACCTTC | CASSNTDTPYGYTF
. | TRBJ1-2 | TRBV27 | TRBD1 | TGTGCCAGCAGTTTGAGGGACAGGGGAGGTATTGGCTACACCTTC | CASSLRDRGGIGYTF
many | TRBJ2-3 | TRBV3-1/TRBV3-2 | . | TGTGCCAGCAGCGACGACTGGAGCACAGATACGCAGTATTTT | CASSDDWSTDTQYF
once | TRBJ2-7 | TRBV4-1 | . | TGCGCCAGCAGCCAAGCTCTTCAGGGTGGGGGGAGCTCCTACGAGCAGTACTTC | CASSQALQGGGSSYEQYF
. | TRBJ2-2 | TRBV24-1 | TRBD1 | TGTGCCACTCAACAGTGGGCAGGGGGCTATGCCGGGGAGCTGTTTTTT | CATQQWAGGYAGELFF
. | TRBJ2-5 | TRBV29-1 | . | TGCAGCGTACTGACTGGCAAAGAGACCCAGTACTTC | CSVLTGKETQYF
. | TRBJ1-1 | TRBV12-5 | TRBD1 | TGTGCTAGTGCCCTCGGACAGGGGGCTGGAGCTTTCTTT | CASALGQGAGAFF
. | TRBJ1-1 | TRBV18 | . | TGTGCCAGCTCGGAGAACCGGGAGGAAGCTTTCTTT | CASSENREEAFF
few | TRBJ2-5 | TRBV14 | TRBD1 | TGTGCCAGCAGCAAAAGACAGGGGGAAAAGACCCAGTACTTC | CASSKRQGEKTQYF
once | TRBJ2-3 | TRBV10-3 | TRBD1 | TGTGCCACGAAACAGGGGGCGGAAGCTAGCACAGATACGCAGTATTTT | CATKQGAEASTDTQYF
. | TRBJ2-2 | TRBV7-3 | TRBD2 | TGTGCCAGCAGCTTATACAGCGGGGGCGCGTCTAGCGGGGAGCTGTTTTTT | CASSLYSGGASSGELFF
. | TRBJ2-5 | TRBV15 | . | TGTGCCACCAGCAGATTAGGGACTCCATCCCAAGAGACCCAGTACTTC | CATSRLGTPSQETQYF
. | TRBJ2-2 | TRBV15 | . | TGTGCCACCGAGACAGGTCTTAGTAGGAACACCGGGGAGCTGTTTTTT | CATETGLSRNTGELFF
. | TRBJ1-5 | TRBV18 | TRBD1 | TGTGCCACCTCTGCGGGGGGACAGATTAAACCCCAGCATTTT | CATSAGGQIKPQHF
few | TRBJ2-5 | TRBV7-2 | TRBD2 | TGTGCCAGCAGCTTAGGAGGTAGAGCGGGGGCCCAAGAGACCCAGTACTTC | CASSLGGRAGAQETQYF
. | TRBJ1-2 | TRBV7-3 | TRBD1 | TGTGCCAGCAGCCCGGTTCGAGGGGGCGCGATGAACTATGGCTACACCTTC | CASSPVRGGAMNYGYTF
. | TRBJ1-1 | TRBV7-2 | TRBD1 | TGTGCCAGCAGTTCTCAGGGGGACACTGAAGCTTTCTTT | CASSSQGDTEAFF
. | TRBJ2-1 | TRBV10-2 | TRBD2 | TGCGCCAGCAGTGAGTCCCGTTTAGCGGGGGGCTCCTACAATGAGCAGTTCTTC | CASSESRLAGGSYNEQFF
. | TRBJ1-4 | TRBV7-9 | . | TGTGCCAGCAGCTTAGCCAGAGGGTTTAGCGAAAAACTGTTTTTT | CASSLARGFSEKLFF
. | TRBJ2-3 | TRBV6-5 | TRBD2 | TGTGCCACACGGGGGGCAGATACGCAGTATTTT | CATRGADTQYF
. | TRBJ1-1 | TRBV5-1 | TRBD1 | TGCGCCAGCAGCTTGTATAAGGTGACAGGGGCCGAGAACACTGAAGCTTTCTTT | CASSLYKVTGAENTEAFF
. | TRBJ2-1 | TRBV19 | . | TGTGCCAGTAGTATGTGGGAGAACAATGAGCAGTTCTTC | CASSMWENNEQFF
. | TRBJ2-3 | TRBV27 | . | TGTGCCAGCAGCCCCCGGGGTGCAGATACGCAGTATTTT | CASSPRGADTQYF
. | TRBJ1-4 | TRBV2 | TRBD1 | TGTGCCAGCAGTCCTACAGGGGCGGGGGAAAAACTGTTTTTT | CASSPTGAGEKLFF
. | TRBJ2-1 | TRBV6-5 | TRBD1 | TGTGCCAGCACTGGACAGGGGATGTACAATGAGCAGTTCTTC | CASTGQGMYNEQFF
. | TRBJ1-2 | TRBV11-3 | . | TGTGCCAGCAGCTTAGCGTCAGTCTGTGGCTACACCTTC | CASSLASVCGYTF
. | TRBJ2-3 | TRBV29-1 | TRBD1 | TGCAGCACGGGACAGGGGTTCACAGATACGCAGTATTTT | CSTGQGFTDTQYF
. | TRBJ2-2 | TRBV6-5 | . | TGTGCCAGCAGTAACGGACAGAACACCGGGGAGCTGTTTTTT | CASSNGQNTGELFF
few | TRBJ1-3 | TRBV5-1 | . | TGCGCCAGCAGCTTGGATTTAGCCTCTGGAAACACCATATATTTT | CASSLDLASGNTIYF
. | TRBJ2-2 | TRBV5-1 | TRBD2 | TGCGCCAGCAGCTTGGGGCGGGGGGCCATTAACACCGGGGAGCTGTTTTTT | CASSLGRGAINTGELFF
. | TRBJ2-5 | TRBV28 | TRBD1 | TGTGCCAGCAGTTTAGGTGGGAACAGGGGGCTGGAGACCCAGTACTTC | CASSLGGNRGLETQYF
few | TRBJ2-1 | TRBV6-4 | TRBD2 | TGTGCCAGCAGTGAGCGGGGGGGCCTGGGTGAGCAGTTCTTC | CASSERGGLGEQFF
. | TRBJ1-2 | TRBV21-1 | . | TGTGCCAGCATCCTTACAGGGGGCGGCCCCTATGGCTACACCTTC | CASILTGGGPYGYTF
. | TRBJ1-6 | TRBV10-3 | . | TGTGCCACCACTCCGGGGGGGTCCAGGAGGCCCCTCCACTTT | CATTPGGSRRPLHF
. | TRBJ2-2 | TRBV7-9 | . | TGTGCCAGCAGCCCAACCTCTAGCTCCGGGGAGCTGTTTTTT | CASSPTSSSGELFF
. | TRBJ1-1 | TRBV6-6 | TRBD1 | TGTGCCAGCAGTCTCGGGACAGGGACTGAAGCTTTCTTT | CASSLGTGTEAFF
. | TRBJ1-2 | TRBV5-4 | . | TGTGCCAGCAGCCAGACGGGGTCTTGGGGCTACACCTTC | CASSQTGSWGYTF